A single sample is the source of the 2 T cell receptor beta chains below, sequenced in a study of blood T cell repertoires in COVID-19. TCRdb's table, derived via immunoSEQ multiplex PCR, lists solely in-frame clones and lacks some. The table has 200,000 to 250,000 clones, roughly 84% seen once; the top ten hold approximately 3.8%. Material: peripheral blood. The receptor source for this set is an elderly woman with acute or convalescent COVID-19.

This sequence joins TRBV5-4 and TRBJ1-4, with a possible D match to TRBD1 (5 bases). V shed 3 bases and J shed 0 bases, with 12 bases lying between them. Germline CDR1 SGHNT, CDR2 YYREEE (reference sequence). The CDR3 has 16 amino acids. This chain's CDR3 is CASSSQGGATNEKLFF. The CDR3 DNA is TGTGCCAGCAGCTCTCAGGGAGGTGCAACTAATGAAAAACTGTTTTTT.

This clone has a handful of counts. J is TRBJ1-1 and V is TRBV3-1 (or the pseudogene TRBV3-2); TRBD1 matches 8 bases. The germline gives CDR1 LGHDT, CDR2 YNNKEL (reference sequence). The CDR3 covers 14 residues. The V gene end was trimmed by 4 bases and the J gene end by 8 bases; junction bases not matched to a gene: 9. CDR3 loop: CASSLRDRPSEAFF. The CDR3 coding sequence is TGTGCCAGCAGCCTTCGGGACAGGCCGTCGGAAGCTTTCTTT.